Listed here are 21 T cell receptor beta chains from one sample, sequenced in a study of early T cells in non-severe SARS-CoV-2 infection. TCRdb analysed the 5' RACE reads with MiXCR anew, one entry per CDR3 protein. The table records under 60,000 distinct CDR3 sequences, roughly a tenth of them present only once. The specimen was whole blood, collected at baseline. These receptors originate from an adult who was a healthcare worker with PCR-confirmed SARS-CoV-2 infection or an uninfected control (not recorded which).

This clonotype was found a few times. The chain uses TRBV18 and TRBJ2-7; TRBD2 aligns across 9 bases. The V segment lost 0 bases and the J segment 0 bases; nucleotides outside the gene matches: 6. Germline values: CDR1 KGHSH, CDR2 LQKENI. The CDR3 runs to 17 residues. The CDR3 sequence: CASSPPSSGTYSYEQYF. The CDR3 DNA follows: TGTGCCAGCTCACCACCTTCTAGCGGGACCTACTCCTACGAGCAGTACTTC.

The V and J genes are TRBV7-9 and TRBJ1-2; the D is unclear. Trimming left V 6 bases short and J 8 bases short, with 16 bases between. The CDR3 sequence is 13 residues long. CDR1 SEHNR and CDR2 FQNEAQ come from the germline V gene (reference sequence). CDR3 in amino acids: CASRPGVAGGYTF. In DNA form, the CDR3 reads TGTGCCAGCAGACCAGGTGTCGCGGGAGGCTACACCTTC. Based on the CDR3 plus reference TRBV7-9 and TRBJ1-2, the full variable domain is DTGVSQNPRHKITKRGQNVTFRCDPISEHNRLYWYRQTLGQGPEFLTYFQNEAQLEKSRLLSDRFSAERPKGSFSTLEIQRTEQGDSAMYLCASRPGVAGGYTFGSGTRLTVV.

The CDR3 region has the DNA TGTGCCAGCAGTTCGACAGGTTACAATGAGCAGTTCTTC. This sequence encodes CASSSTGYNEQFF. This chain links TRBV6-5 with TRBJ2-1; tentatively, D is TRBD1 (6 bases). With 4 bases removed from V and 4 bases from J, the gap between germline ends came to 8 bases. This CDR3 is 13 amino acids long. CDR1 is MNHEY, CDR2 SVGAGI, per germline.

This clonotype was counted between two and nine times. The V and J genes are TRBV2 and TRBJ1-6; 7 bases match TRBD1. Germline CDR1 and CDR2: SNHLY and FYNNEI. The CDR3 is made up of 13 amino acids. Unmatched junction bases numbered 5, after V lost 7 bases and J lost 8 bases. The CDR3 nucleotides are TGTGCCAGCACCCCGGGACAGTATTCACCCCTCCACTTT. It yields the protein CASTPGQYSPLHF. Together with reference TRBV2 and TRBJ1-6, the CDR3 gives the full variable domain: EPEVTQTPSHQVTQMGQEVILRCVPISNHLYFYWYRQILGQKVEFLVSFYNNEISEKSEIFDDQFSVERPDGSNFTLKIRSTKLEDSAMYFCASTPGQYSPLHFGNGTRLTVT.

This clonotype was counted only a few times. The V call is TRBV19, the J call TRBJ1-5; 9 nucleotides line up with TRBD1. The CDR3 extends over 15 amino acids. Losses at the gene ends were 9 bases for V and 0 bases for J; bases not matched to a gene: 6. Germline V gives CDR1 LNHDA, CDR2 SQIVND (reference sequence). CDR3 sequence (DNA): TGTGCCAGCGGGGGACAGGGAATTAGCAATCAGCCCCAGCATTTT. Its protein product is CASGGQGISNQPQHF. The complete variable domain, with remaining parts taken from reference TRBV19 and TRBJ1-5, reads DGGITQSPKYLFRKEGQNVTLSCEQNLNHDAMYWYRQDPGQGLRLIYYSQIVNDFQKGDIAEGYSVSREKKESFPLTVTSAQKNPTAFYLCASGGQGISNQPQHFGDGTRLSIL.

This clonotype is termed medium-sized. The rearrangement uses TRBV7-9 and TRBJ2-5; D tentatively reads TRBD1 or TRBD2 (5 bases each). The CDR3 loop spans 14 amino acids. V was cut by 5 bases and J by 7 bases, with 17 bases left in between. Germline V gene lookup returns CDR1 SEHNR and CDR2 FQNEAQ (reference sequence). The CDR3, as DNA: TGTGCCAGCAGCGAGGACACCCCTGGGGGGACCCAGTACTTC. This gives the protein CASSEDTPGGTQYF.

This clonotype has a handful of counts. The V call is TRBV7-6, the J call TRBJ2-5; D call uncertain. The CDR3 contains 12 residues. V was trimmed by 1 base and J by 7 bases, leaving 7 bases between them. Germline CDR1 and CDR2: SGHVS and FNYEAQ. The CDR3 coding sequence is TGTGCCAGCAGCTTAGGACCAGGGACCCAGTACTTC. Translation: CASSLGPGTQYF.

There are a few counts of this clonotype. V gene TRBV29-1 combines with J gene TRBJ2-5, with D unresolved. The germline gives CDR1 SQVTM, CDR2 ANQGSEA. There are 14 residues in the CDR3. The germline V and J ends were trimmed by 7 bases and 4 bases, with 19 bases remaining between them. Written as DNA, the CDR3 is TGCAGCGCCGCCGTTCTGGACCTCGGAGAGACCCAGTACTTC. Amino acids: CSAAVLDLGETQYF.

The CDR3 here is CASSAQGVTGELFF. CDR3 DNA: TGTGCCAGCAGCGCGCAGGGAGTCACCGGGGAGCTGTTTTTT. The J gene is TRBJ2-2, the V gene TRBV9, with D perhaps assigned TRBD1 or TRBD2 (5 bases each). This CDR3 region has 14 residues. The germline V and J ends were trimmed by 3 bases and 4 bases, with 10 bases remaining between them. CDR1 and CDR2 from the germline V gene are SGDLS and YYNGEE.

This clonotype showed up just a few times. The chain is built from TRBV6-1 and TRBJ1-2; D remains unclear. The V and J ends lost 3 bases and 3 bases respectively, with 8 bases between them. The CDR3 length is 13 residues. Germline V gene data show CDR1 as MNHNS and CDR2 as SASEGT. The CDR3 spells CASSESADYGYTF. CDR3 bases: TGTGCCAGCAGTGAGTCGGCAGACTATGGCTACACCTTC.

This clonotype was found a few times. This sequence joins TRBV12-3 or TRBV12-4 and TRBJ1-3, with D perhaps matching TRBD1 (5 bases). Trimming took 6 bases from V and 0 from J, leaving 15 bases between them. CDR3 size: 16 residues. Here the CDR3 reads CASSPGSGSSGNTIYF. CDR3 DNA sequence: TGTGCCAGCAGCCCGGGGTCAGGGAGCTCTGGAAACACCATATATTTT.

This clonotype was seen only a few times. J is TRBJ2-7 and V is TRBV10-3, with 10 nucleotides matching TRBD1. Germline CDR1 and CDR2: ENHRY and SYGVKD. Trimming took 3 bases from V and 4 from J; bases not matched to a gene: 6. This CDR3 region has 15 residues. The DNA for the CDR3 is TGTGCCATCAGTGAAACCGGGACAGGGGCTTACGAGCAGTACTTC. This translates into CAISETGTGAYEQYF.

V gene TRBV29-1 combines with J gene TRBJ2-7; 11 bases line up with TRBD2. The germline CDR1 and CDR2 sequences are SQVTM and ANQGSEA. The CDR3 has 13 amino acids. V lost 1 base to trimming and J lost 4 bases; unmatched junction nucleotides: 0. The CDR3 reads CSVEASGRYEQYF. The DNA for the CDR3 is TGCAGCGTTGAAGCTAGCGGGAGGTACGAGCAGTACTTC.

This clonotype came up a few times. V and J are TRBV5-8 and TRBJ2-7; D is possibly TRBD2 (5 bases). The CDR3 is 13 residues long. The germline V gene has CDR1 SGHTS and CDR2 YDEGEE. V was clipped by 1 base and J by 3 bases, with 8 bases between them. Here the CDR3 reads CASSLTDYYEQYF. The CDR3 nucleotides are TGTGCCAGCAGCTTGACAGACTACTACGAGCAGTACTTC.

This clonotype was found many times. The V gene is TRBV6-1, the J gene TRBJ2-2; D is ambiguous. Germline assignment: CDR1 MNHNS and CDR2 SASEGT. V was trimmed by 2 bases and J by 4 bases, leaving 11 bases between them. CDR3 length: 15 residues. The CDR3 reads CASSESGLGTGELFF. The CDR3 nucleotides are TGTGCCAGCAGTGAATCCGGGCTGGGCACCGGGGAGCTGTTTTTT.

This clonotype was detected ten times or more. This chain links TRBV6-1 with TRBJ1-1, with a possible D match to TRBD1 (5 bases). CDR1 and CDR2 (germline): MNHNS, SASEGT. This CDR3 is 12 amino acids long. The germline V and J ends were trimmed by 6 bases and 0 bases, with 5 bases remaining between them. CDR3 in DNA: TGTGCCAGCAGGACAGTGAACACTGAAGCTTTCTTT. It yields the protein CASRTVNTEAFF.

A few counts support this clonotype. The chain joins TRBV12-3 or TRBV12-4 to TRBJ2-7; the D is unclear. The CDR3 has 13 residues. Trimming left V 6 bases short and J 2 bases short, with 11 bases between. Written as DNA, the CDR3 is TGTGCCAGCAGACTGACCACCGCCTACGAGCAGTACTTC. This sequence encodes CASRLTTAYEQYF.

In its sample, this clonotype was seen a few times. This chain connects TRBV20-1 to TRBJ1-6; TRBD1 matches at 7 bases. The CDR3 is 13 residues long. Germline V lookup: CDR1 DFQATT, CDR2 SNEGSKA (reference sequence). J lost 9 bases, V lost 4 bases, and 6 bases had no gene match. This chain's CDR3 is CSAKERQGSPLHF. In DNA form, the CDR3 reads TGCAGTGCTAAGGAGAGACAGGGTTCACCCCTCCACTTT.

The table lists this clonotype with many counts. V is TRBV12-3 or TRBV12-4 and J is TRBJ2-7, with D unclear. The CDR3 is 15 residues long. V was clipped by 3 bases and J by 2 bases, with 14 bases between them. CDR3 amino acids: CASSFEADAAYEQYF. CDR3 nucleotide sequence: TGTGCCAGCAGTTTTGAGGCGGACGCGGCCTACGAGCAGTACTTC.

This clonotype showed up just a few times. The chain has TRBV3-1 and TRBJ1-1; D gene ambiguous. From germline, CDR1 is LGHDT and CDR2 YNNKEL (reference sequence). The V end lost 3 bases, the J end lost 8 bases, and 13 bases lay between the germline ends. This CDR3 has 13 residues. CDR3 region: CASSHLILSEAFF. CDR3 sequence (DNA): TGTGCCAGCAGCCATTTGATCCTCTCCGAAGCTTTCTTT. Full variable domain (outside the CDR3, taken from reference TRBV3-1 and TRBJ1-1): DTAVSQTPKYLVTQMGNDKSIKCEQNLGHDTMYWYKQDSKKFLKIMFSYNNKELIINETVPNRFSPKSPDKAHLNLHINSLELGDSAVYFCASSHLILSEAFFGQGTRLTVV.

This clonotype was detected a few times. The chain combines TRBV14 with TRBJ2-4, with D possibly TRBD1 on 6 matching bases. Germline assignment: CDR1 SGHDN and CDR2 FVKESK. The V end was cut by 3 bases, the J end by 5 bases, with 17 bases between. The CDR3 is 16 amino acids. CDR3 region: CASSHKMGAGQNIQYF. As DNA, the CDR3 is TGTGCCAGCAGCCACAAAATGGGGGCAGGTCAAAACATTCAGTACTTC. The full variable domain, in which reference TRBV14 and TRBJ2-4 provide the parts outside the CDR3, is EAGVTQFPSHSVIEKGQTVTLRCDPISGHDNLYWYRRVMGKEIKFLLHFVKESKQDESGMPNNRFLAERTGGTYSTLKVQPAELEDSGVYFCASSHKMGAGQNIQYFGAGTRLSVL.